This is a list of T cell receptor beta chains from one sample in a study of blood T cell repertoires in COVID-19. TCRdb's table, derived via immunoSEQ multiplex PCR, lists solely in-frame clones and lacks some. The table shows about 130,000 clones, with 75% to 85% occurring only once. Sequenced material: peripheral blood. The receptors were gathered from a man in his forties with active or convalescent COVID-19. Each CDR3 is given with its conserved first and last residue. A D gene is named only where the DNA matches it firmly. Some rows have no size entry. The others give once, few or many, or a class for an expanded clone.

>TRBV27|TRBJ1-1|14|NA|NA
TGTGCCAGCAGTTTATCCTCCTATGGCACTGAAGCTTTCTTT
CASSLSSYGTEAFF
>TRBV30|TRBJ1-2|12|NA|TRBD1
TGTGCCTGGAGTGGACAGGGAGGTGGCTACACCTTC
CAWSGQGGGYTF
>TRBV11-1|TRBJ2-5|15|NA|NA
TGTGCCAGCAGCTTAGAAAGGACTATCCAAGAGACCCAGTACTTC
CASSLERTIQETQYF
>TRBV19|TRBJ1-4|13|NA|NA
TGTGCCAGTAGTATCGGAGGACCATCCGGGGTGTTTTTT
CASSIGGPSGVFF
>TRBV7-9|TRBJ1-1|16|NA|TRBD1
TGTGCCAGCAGCCGGGGACAGGGGGCGCCGACCTCTGAAGCTTTCTTT
CASSRGQGAPTSEAFF
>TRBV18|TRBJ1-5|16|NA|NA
TGTGCCAGCTCACCCTGGTCTAGCAGTACAAATCAGCCCCAGCATTTT
CASSPWSSSTNQPQHF
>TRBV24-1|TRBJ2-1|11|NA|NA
TGTGCCACCAAGGGAGAAAATGAGCAGTTCTTC
CATKGENEQFF
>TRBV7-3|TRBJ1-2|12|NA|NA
TGTGCCAGCAGCTTAACCGGGGATGGCTACACCTTC
CASSLTGDGYTF
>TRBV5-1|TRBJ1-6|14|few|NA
TGCGCCAGCAGCTTGGAGGGGGTTATCCCACCCCTCCACTTT
CASSLEGVIPPLHF
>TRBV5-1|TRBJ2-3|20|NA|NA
TGCGCCAGCAGCCCCGGACGGCGGGAACCGAACTCCCCACACACAGATACGCAGTATTTT
CASSPGRREPNSPHTDTQYF
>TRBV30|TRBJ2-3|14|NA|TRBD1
TGTGCCTGTTCCGGGACAGGGTTGCCAGATACGCAGTATTTT
CACSGTGLPDTQYF
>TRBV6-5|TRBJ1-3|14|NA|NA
TGTGCCAGCAGTAACAGGGAATTCGAAAACACCATATATTTT
CASSNREFENTIYF
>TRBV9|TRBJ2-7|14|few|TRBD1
TGTGCCAGCAGCGTATTAGGGCAGGGGGACGAGCAGTACTTC
CASSVLGQGDEQYF
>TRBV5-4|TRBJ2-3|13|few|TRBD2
TGTGCCAGCAGCACCGGGGGGAAAGATACGCAGTATTTT
CASSTGGKDTQYF
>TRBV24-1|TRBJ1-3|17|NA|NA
TGTGCCACCAGTGACTCGAAAATTACAGGGCGTGGAAACACCATATATTTT
CATSDSKITGRGNTIYF
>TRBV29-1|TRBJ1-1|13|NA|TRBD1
TGCAGCGCTACTACGACAGGGGGAACTGAAGCTTTCTTT
CSATTTGGTEAFF
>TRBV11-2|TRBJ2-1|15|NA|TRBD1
TGTGCCAGCAGCTTAGTTGGGACAGGCACCAATGAGCAGTTCTTC
CASSLVGTGTNEQFF
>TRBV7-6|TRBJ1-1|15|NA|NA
TGTGCCAGCAGCTTAGCGCGGGGGGGTATCACTGAAGCTTTCTTT
CASSLARGGITEAFF
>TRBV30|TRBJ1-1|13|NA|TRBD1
TGTGCCTGGAGTCCCTCAGGGGGCACTGAAGCTTTCTTT
CAWSPSGGTEAFF
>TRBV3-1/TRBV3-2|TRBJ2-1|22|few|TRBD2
TGTGCCAGCAGCCCCTGGATGTTTGGCGGGGGGTTATACAATCCCTCCTACAATGAGCAGTTCTTC
CASSPWMFGGGLYNPSYNEQFF
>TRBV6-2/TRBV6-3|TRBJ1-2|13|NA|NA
TGTGCCAGCAGTTTGGGGGGGGCCCGGGGCTACACCTTC
CASSLGGARGYTF
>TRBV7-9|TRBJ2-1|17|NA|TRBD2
TGTGCCAGCAGCTTAGTGCCTAGCGGGGGGCCTCAGGATGAGCAGTTCTTC
CASSLVPSGGPQDEQFF
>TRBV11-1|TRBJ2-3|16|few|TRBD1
TGTGCCAGCAGCTCACCGCAGGGGGCCGTGACAGATACGCAGTATTTT
CASSSPQGAVTDTQYF
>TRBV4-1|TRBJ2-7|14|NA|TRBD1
TGCGCCAGCAGCCAAACAGGGGCCTCCTACGAGCAGTACTTC
CASSQTGASYEQYF
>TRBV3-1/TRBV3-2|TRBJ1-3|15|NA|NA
TGTGCCAGCAGCCAGTCGACAGGAGCTGGAAACACCATATATTTT
CASSQSTGAGNTIYF
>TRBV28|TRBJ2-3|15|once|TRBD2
TGTGCCAGCACTCTGACTAGCGGAAGCACAGATACGCAGTATTTT
CASTLTSGSTDTQYF
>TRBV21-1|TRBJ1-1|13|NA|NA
TGTGCCATCCCGTCGGAGGGGGCCACTGAAGCTTTCTTT
CAIPSEGATEAFF
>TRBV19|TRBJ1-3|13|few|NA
TGTGCCAGTTCCCAGGGGAGAGGAAACACCATATATTTT
CASSQGRGNTIYF
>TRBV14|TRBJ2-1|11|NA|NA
TGTGCCAGCAGCCGTACCTCGGGGCAGTTCTTC
CASSRTSGQFF
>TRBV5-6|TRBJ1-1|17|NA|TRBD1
TGTGCCAGCATATCCTCGGGACAGGGGGACCGAAACACTGAAGCTTTCTTT
CASISSGQGDRNTEAFF
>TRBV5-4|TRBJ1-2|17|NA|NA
TGTGCCAGCAGCCTATCGCCAGGACAGACTACTCCCTATGGCTACACCTTC
CASSLSPGQTTPYGYTF
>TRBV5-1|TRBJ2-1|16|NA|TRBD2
TGCGCCAGCAGCTGGGTCACTAGCGGGACGGGGGGTGAGCAGTTCTTC
CASSWVTSGTGGEQFF
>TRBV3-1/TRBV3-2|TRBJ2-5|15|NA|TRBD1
TGTGCCAGCAGCCCCCAGACAGGGGGGGTAGAGACCCAGTACTTC
CASSPQTGGVETQYF
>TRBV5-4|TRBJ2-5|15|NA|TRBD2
TGTGCCAGCAGCTTAGAAGCGGGGATCCAAGAGACCCAGTACTTC
CASSLEAGIQETQYF
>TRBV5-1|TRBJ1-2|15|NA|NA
TGCGCCAGCAGCGCGGACAGTATATCCAGCTATGGCTACACCTTC
CASSADSISSYGYTF
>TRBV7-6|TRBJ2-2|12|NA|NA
TGTGCCAGCACCCCCGGGTTCGGGGAGCTGTTTTTT
CASTPGFGELFF
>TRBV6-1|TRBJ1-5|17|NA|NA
TGTGCCAGCAGTGGAGTAAGTTGGGTCGGGGGCAATCAGCCCCAGCATTTT
CASSGVSWVGGNQPQHF
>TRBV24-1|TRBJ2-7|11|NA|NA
TGTGCCACCAGTGATTTCAGGGGAAAGTACTTC
CATSDFRGKYF
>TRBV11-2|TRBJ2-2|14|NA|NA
TGTGCCAGCAGCGCAGGGGGGACGCACGGGGAGCTGTTTTTT
CASSAGGTHGELFF
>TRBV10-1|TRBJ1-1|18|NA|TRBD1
TGCGCCAGCAGTGAGCGCGTCCCGGGACAGGGGCGGAACACTGAAGCTTTCTTT
CASSERVPGQGRNTEAFF
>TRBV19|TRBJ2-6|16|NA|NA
TGTGCCACTCCGGGGGTGAATGACTCTGGGGCCAACGTCCTGACTTTC
CATPGVNDSGANVLTF
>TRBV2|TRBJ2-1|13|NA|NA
TGTGCCAGCAGTGCGCTAGCCGGCAATGAGCAGTTCTTC
CASSALAGNEQFF
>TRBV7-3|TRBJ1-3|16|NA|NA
TGTGCCAGCAGCTTAGGGCCGCCACAACGAGGAAACACCATATATTTT
CASSLGPPQRGNTIYF
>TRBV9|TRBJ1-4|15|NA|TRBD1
TGTGCCAGCAGCGTTGACAGGGGTCTCAATGAAAAACTGTTTTTT
CASSVDRGLNEKLFF
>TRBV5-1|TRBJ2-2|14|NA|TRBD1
TGCGCCAGCCAGACAGGGTCCGACACCGGGGAGCTGTTTTTT
CASQTGSDTGELFF
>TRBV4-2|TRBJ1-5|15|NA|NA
TGTGCCAGCAGCCAAGAGCACAGGCTGTCTCAGCCCCAGCATTTT
CASSQEHRLSQPQHF
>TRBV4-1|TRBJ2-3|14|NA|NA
TGCGCCAGCAGCCTCCGAATTGAGGGAGATACGCAGTATTTT
CASSLRIEGDTQYF
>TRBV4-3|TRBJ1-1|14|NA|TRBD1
TGCGCCAGCAGCCAGACAGGGATAAACACTGAAGCTTTCTTT
CASSQTGINTEAFF
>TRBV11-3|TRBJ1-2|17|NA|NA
TGTGCCAGCAGCTTAGATGCCCCGGACCGGGCAGGGGATGGCTACACCTTC
CASSLDAPDRAGDGYTF
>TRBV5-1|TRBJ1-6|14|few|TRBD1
TGCGCCAGCAGCTTGGGGGACAGGGTTTCACCCCTCCACTTT
CASSLGDRVSPLHF
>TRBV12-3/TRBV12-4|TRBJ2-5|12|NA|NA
TGTGCCAGCAGTTTAGAGGGGGAGACCCAGTACTTC
CASSLEGETQYF
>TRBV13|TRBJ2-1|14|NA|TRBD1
TGTGCCAGCAGCTCCGGGACAGGGATCAATGAGCAGTTCTTC
CASSSGTGINEQFF
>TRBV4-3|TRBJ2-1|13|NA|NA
TGCGCCAGCAGCCGAGGCCGGAACAATGAGCAGTTCTTC
CASSRGRNNEQFF